The T cell receptor beta chain under discussion was sequenced for a study of T-cell reconstitution after alpha-beta-depleted transplantation in children. Study outcomes and limitations: It was reported that alpha-beta T cells came from several hundred expanded graft clones (about two months after transplant). Some patients' high day-60 TCRbeta diversity was traced to surviving recipient T cells and thymic progenitors. A year had passed since transplant, and T-cell counts and diversity by then came mostly from newly produced T cells.

This clonotype was found a few times. Antigen: not known. With 3 bases removed from V and 0 bases from J, the gap between germline ends came to 12 bases. Germline CDR1 reads DFQATT; CDR2 reads SNEGSKA (reference sequence). The CDR3 spans 14 residues. This sample's TCRbeta library carried unique molecular identifier barcodes. TCRdb called the PCR reads again in MiXCR, with one record for every CDR3 protein. The sample has 450,000 to 700,000 distinct CDR3 sequences, 25% to 30% seen once. The chain combines TRBV20-1 with TRBJ2-7, with D perhaps assigned TRBD1 or TRBD2 (5 bases each). Sequenced material: PBMCs, taken before TCRalphabeta/CD19-depleted stem cell transplant. The sequence was obtained from a boy under two years old with Wiskott-Aldrich syndrome, due to receive a stem cell transplant. The CDR3 spells CSASGTGSSYEQYF. CDR3 sequence (DNA): TGCAGTGCTAGCGGGACGGGGAGCTCCTACGAGCAGTACTTC.